A single sample is the source of the 22 T cell receptor beta chains below, sequenced in a study of T cell repertoires and HLA-DP antigens. Sequencing used immunoSEQ multiplex PCR; TCRdb keeps in-frame clones, though not all of them. This sample has some 110,000 clones, with 85% to 95% found just once. For these receptors, no antigen is known. The specimen sequenced was CD4+ T cells from PBMCs. The receptor set was obtained from a woman under 30 in good health and CMV-seronegative.

This clone was seen once. The V and J genes are TRBV27 and TRBJ2-7; D is perhaps TRBD1 or TRBD2 (6 bases each). CDR1 is MNHEY and CDR2 is SMNVEV in the germline V gene (reference sequence). V lost 7 bases and J 0 bases, leaving 16 bases between the germline ends. The CDR3 spans 15 residues. The CDR3: CASTPGGGSSYEQYV. CDR3 DNA sequence: TGTGCCAGCACTCCAGGAGGGGGGAGCTCCTACGAGCAGTACGTC.

The V gene is TRBV5-1, the J gene TRBJ2-1, with 9 bases lining up with TRBD2. CDR1 is SGHRS, CDR2 YFSETQ, per germline. V dropped 4 bases and J dropped 3; count of bases not matched to a gene: 5. The CDR3 sequence is 15 residues long. CDR3 sequence: CASSLSGGYYNEQFF. The CDR3 DNA is TGCGCCAGCAGCCTTAGCGGGGGTTACTACAATGAGCAGTTCTTC.

This chain uses TRBV5-1 with TRBJ2-7; TRBD2 matches at 9 bases. The CDR3 sequence is 16 residues long. Germline lookup yields CDR1 SGHRS and CDR2 YFSETQ. V shed 0 bases and J 1 base; nucleotides not matched to a gene: 5. CDR3 nucleotides: TGCGCCAGCAGCTTGGCGCTAGCGGGGATTTCCTACGAGCAGTACTTC. Translated: CASSLALAGISYEQYF.

CDR3 in amino acids: CASSLEGGGYQPQHF. In nucleotides, the CDR3 is TGTGCCAGCAGCTTAGAAGGTGGGGGTTATCAGCCCCAGCATTTT. The V and J genes are TRBV7-2 and TRBJ1-5, with a tentative D call TRBD1 (5 bases). The V gene's germline CDR1 is SGHTA and CDR2 FQGNSA. V dropped 1 base and J dropped 5 bases, with 12 bases sitting between them. The CDR3 totals 15 residues.

The chain has TRBV28 and TRBJ2-1; D call uncertain. V was pared by 1 base and J by 7 bases, with 17 bases between. The germline CDR1 and CDR2 sequences are MDHEN and SYDVKM. The CDR3 contains 16 residues. The CDR3 loop is CASSLYRTARGNEQFF. DNA for the CDR3: TGTGCCAGCAGTTTATATAGGACGGCTCGAGGTAATGAGCAGTTCTTC.

The J gene is TRBJ2-7, the V gene TRBV29-1, with 8 bases that match TRBD1. Germline V CDR1 and CDR2: SQVTM, ANQGSEA. This CDR3 spans 19 amino acids. J lost 1 base, V lost 2 bases, and 19 bases had no gene match. CDR3 DNA sequence: TGCAGCGTTGAAAAGAGAAGCCAGGGGGCAGTCGGTGTATCCTACGAGCAGTACGTC. Translation gives CSVEKRSQGAVGVSYEQYV.

This sequence joins TRBV7-9 and TRBJ1-3; TRBD1 matches 9 bases. The germline V gene has CDR1 SEHNR and CDR2 FQNEAQ (reference sequence). The V and J ends lost 6 bases and 0 bases, in that order; junction bases with no gene match: 6. CDR3 length: 16 residues. CDR3 coding DNA: TGTGCCAGCAGTCGAGCGGGACAGGGCTCTGGAAACACCATATATTTT. This translates into CASSRAGQGSGNTIYF.

In the case of this clone: This sample also contains other DNA sequences that code for the same CDR3. The rearrangement uses TRBV7-9 and TRBJ1-4; D unclear. The CDR3 has 11 amino acids. Germline assignment: CDR1 SEHNR and CDR2 FQNEAQ (reference sequence). V lost 5 bases and J 6 bases, leaving 4 bases between the germline ends. This CDR3 is CASSLDEKLFF. CDR3 bases: TGTGCCAGCAGCCTAGATGAAAAACTGTTTTTT.

The chain is built from TRBV30 and TRBJ2-2; D gene unclear. From germline, CDR1 is GTSNPN and CDR2 SVGIG (reference sequence). This CDR3 has 14 amino acids. V gave up 0 bases and J gave up 3 bases, with 8 bases separating them. CDR3 protein: CAWSVLGYTGELFF. CDR3 DNA: TGTGCCTGGAGTGTACTGGGGTACACCGGGGAGCTGTTTTTT. The full variable domain, rest sourced from reference TRBV30 and TRBJ2-2, is SQTIHQWPATLVQPVGSPLSLECTVEGTSNPNLYWYRQAAGRGLQLLFYSVGIGQISSEVPQNLSASRPQDRQFILSSKKLLLSDSGFYLCAWSVLGYTGELFFGEGSRLTVL.

This chain connects TRBV5-1 to TRBJ1-4; 8 nucleotides agree with TRBD1. This CDR3 spans 13 amino acids. Trimming removed 4 bases from V and 7 bases from J; junction bases left unmatched: 3. Germline CDR1 is SGHRS and CDR2 is YFSETQ. The CDR3 sequence: CASSGDRGEKLFF. The CDR3 DNA reads as TGCGCCAGCAGCGGCGACAGGGGTGAAAAACTGTTTTTT.

This chain joins TRBV5-4 and TRBJ2-4; TRBD1 matches at 8 bases. V lost 4 bases and J lost 5; bases outside the gene matches: 8. The CDR3 has 15 amino acids. The germline CDR1 and CDR2 sequences are SGHNT and YYREEE (reference sequence). CDR3 residues: CASSGTGPLQNIQYF. The CDR3 DNA reads TGTGCCAGCAGCGGGACAGGCCCTCTCCAAAACATTCAGTACTTC.

The chain combines TRBV7-8 with TRBJ1-2; no definite D call. The germline gives CDR1 SGHVS, CDR2 FQNEAQ. The CDR3 spans 15 residues. Trimming pared 1 base from V and 0 bases from J, leaving 9 bases between. Here the CDR3 reads CASSLVRGSNYGYTF. DNA for the CDR3: TGTGCCAGCAGCTTAGTACGGGGATCTAACTATGGCTACACCTTC.

This chain uses TRBV6-1 with TRBJ1-2, with a tentative D call TRBD1 (6 bases). Germline V gene lookup returns CDR1 MNHNS and CDR2 SASEGT. V was trimmed by 5 bases and J by 5 bases, leaving 18 bases between them. The CDR3 is 15 amino acids. CDR3 residues: CASSPSWGHEYGYTF. CDR3 DNA sequence: TGTGCCAGCAGTCCTTCCTGGGGGCACGAGTATGGCTACACCTTC.

The chain couples TRBV7-9 to TRBJ2-1; 9 bases line up with TRBD2. The germline V gene encodes CDR1 SEHNR and CDR2 FQNEAQ (reference sequence). The CDR3 totals 16 residues. Trimming removed 5 bases from V and 0 bases from J; junction bases left unmatched: 5. CDR3 amino acids: CASSPQTSGSYNEQFF. CDR3 nucleotide sequence: TGTGCCAGCAGCCCTCAGACTAGCGGCTCCTACAATGAGCAGTTCTTC. The full variable domain, in which reference TRBV7-9 and TRBJ2-1 provide the parts outside the CDR3, is DTGVSQNPRHKITKRGQNVTFRCDPISEHNRLYWYRQTLGQGPEFLTYFQNEAQLEKSRLLSDRFSAERPKGSFSTLEIQRTEQGDSAMYLCASSPQTSGSYNEQFFGPGTRLTVL.

The chain recombines TRBV30 with TRBJ2-5; D remains unclear. The germline V gene has CDR1 GTSNPN and CDR2 SVGIG (reference sequence). The CDR3 is 11 amino acids. Deletions cut 2 bases from V and 5 bases from J, with 6 bases between. The CDR3 DNA reads TGTGCCTGGAGTAACGGGGAGACCCAGTACTTC. Translation: CAWSNGETQYF. Full variable domain (missing parts from reference TRBV30 and TRBJ2-5): SQTIHQWPATLVQPVGSPLSLECTVEGTSNPNLYWYRQAAGRGLQLLFYSVGIGQISSEVPQNLSASRPQDRQFILSSKKLLLSDSGFYLCAWSNGETQYFGPGTRLLVL.

The rearrangement joins TRBV6-5 to TRBJ1-4, with 8 positions matching TRBD1. The CDR3 covers 14 residues. In germline, CDR1 is MNHEY, CDR2 SVGAGI. The V segment lost 5 bases and the J segment 2 bases; nucleotides outside the gene matches: 1. CDR3 sequence (DNA): TGTGCCAGCAGTCGACAGGGGACTAATGAAAAACTGTTTTTT. Amino acids: CASSRQGTNEKLFF.

The chain uses TRBV7-9 and TRBJ2-4, with D possibly called TRBD1 or TRBD2 (5 bases each). Germline-derived CDR1 and CDR2 are SEHNR and FQNEAQ (reference sequence). V was shortened by 4 bases and J by 0 bases, with 16 bases between the two germline ends. The CDR3 is 17 residues long. CDR3 region: CASSSRRGDPAKNIQYF. The CDR3 coding sequence is TGTGCCAGCAGCTCAAGGCGAGGGGATCCAGCCAAAAACATTCAGTACTTC.

This chain joins TRBV4-1 and TRBJ1-2; D might be TRBD1 (6 bases). The CDR3 spans 17 residues. The V gene's germline CDR1 is MGHRA and CDR2 YSYEKL. Trimming removed 1 base from V and 0 bases from J, with 15 bases in between. CDR3 loop: CASSQALTRGTNYGYTF. CDR3 nucleotides: TGCGCCAGCAGCCAAGCCCTTACTAGGGGGACTAACTATGGCTACACCTTC.

The chain employs TRBV6-4 and TRBJ2-3; no firm D call. V was clipped by 2 bases and J by 0 bases, with 6 bases between them. This CDR3 is built from 14 residues. Germline assignment: CDR1 MRHNA and CDR2 SNTAGT. The CDR3: CASSDGTSTDTQYF. The CDR3 nucleotides read TGTGCCAGCAGTGACGGTACTAGCACAGATACGCAGTATTTT.

The chain is built from TRBV11-3 and TRBJ1-1; D gene unclear. The CDR3 consists of 13 residues. The V gene's germline CDR1 is SGHNT and CDR2 YENEEA. V was pared by 0 bases and J by 1 base, with 3 bases between. CDR3 in amino acids: CASSLDSNTEAFF. The CDR3 DNA sequence: TGTGCCAGCAGCTTAGATTCGAACACTGAAGCTTTCTTT.

This chain connects TRBV11-2 to TRBJ1-3; 9 positions agree with TRBD1. The CDR3 consists of 14 residues. The V and J ends lost 5 bases and 4 bases, in that order; junction bases with no gene match: 3. The V gene's germline CDR1 is SGHAT and CDR2 FQNNGV. The DNA of the CDR3 is TGTGCCAGCAGCCACAGGGGGCAGGGAAACACCATATATTTT. Amino acids: CASSHRGQGNTIYF.

The J gene is TRBJ1-6, the V gene TRBV19; TRBD1 matches at 10 bases. Trimming cost V 5 bases and J 7 bases; bases outside gene matches: 5. In germline, CDR1 is LNHDA, CDR2 SQIVND (reference sequence). CDR3 size: 15 residues. CDR3 in amino acids: CASSWRTGGNSPLHF. CDR3 nucleotides: TGTGCCAGTAGTTGGAGGACAGGGGGAAATTCACCCCTCCACTTT.